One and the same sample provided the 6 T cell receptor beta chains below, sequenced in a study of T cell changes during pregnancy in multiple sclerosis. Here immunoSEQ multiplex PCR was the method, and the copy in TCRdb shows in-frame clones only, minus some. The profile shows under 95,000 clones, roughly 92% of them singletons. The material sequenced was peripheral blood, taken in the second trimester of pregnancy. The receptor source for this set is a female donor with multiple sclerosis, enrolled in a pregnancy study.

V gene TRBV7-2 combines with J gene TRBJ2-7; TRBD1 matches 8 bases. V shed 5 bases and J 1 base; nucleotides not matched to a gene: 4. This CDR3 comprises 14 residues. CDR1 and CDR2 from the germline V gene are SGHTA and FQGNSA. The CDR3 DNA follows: TGTGCCAGCAGCCATGACAGGGGTTCCTACGAGCAGTACTTC. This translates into CASSHDRGSYEQYF.

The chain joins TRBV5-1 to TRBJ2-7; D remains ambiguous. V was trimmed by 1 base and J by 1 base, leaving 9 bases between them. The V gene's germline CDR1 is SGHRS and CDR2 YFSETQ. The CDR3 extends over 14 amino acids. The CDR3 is CASSLFSVSYEQYF. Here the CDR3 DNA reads TGCGCCAGCAGCTTGTTCTCGGTTTCCTACGAGCAGTACTTC.

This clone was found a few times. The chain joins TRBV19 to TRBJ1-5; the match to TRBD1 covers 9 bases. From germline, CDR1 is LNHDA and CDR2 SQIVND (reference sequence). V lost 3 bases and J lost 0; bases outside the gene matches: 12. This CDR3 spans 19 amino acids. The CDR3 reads CASSMNRDRDPTSNQPQHF. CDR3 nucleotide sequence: TGTGCCAGTAGTATGAACCGGGACAGGGACCCTACTAGCAATCAGCCCCAGCATTTT.

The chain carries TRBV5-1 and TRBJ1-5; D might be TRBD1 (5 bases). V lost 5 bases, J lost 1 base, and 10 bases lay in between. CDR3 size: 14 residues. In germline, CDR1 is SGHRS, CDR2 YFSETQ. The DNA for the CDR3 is TGCGCCAGCAGGCTGGACACGAGCAATCAGCCCCAGCATTTT. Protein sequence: CASRLDTSNQPQHF.

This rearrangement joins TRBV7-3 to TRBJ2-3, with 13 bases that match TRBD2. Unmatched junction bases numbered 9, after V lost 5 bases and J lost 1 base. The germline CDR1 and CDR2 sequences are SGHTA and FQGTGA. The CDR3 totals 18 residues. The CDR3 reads CASSTTGTSGARTDTQYF. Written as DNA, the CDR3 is TGTGCCAGCAGCACAACCGGGACTAGCGGGGCCCGCACAGATACGCAGTATTTT.

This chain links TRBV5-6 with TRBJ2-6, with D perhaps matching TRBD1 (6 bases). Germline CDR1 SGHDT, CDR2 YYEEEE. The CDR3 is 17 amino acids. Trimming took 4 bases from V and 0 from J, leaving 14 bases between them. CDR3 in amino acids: CASSDPTGYSGANVLTF. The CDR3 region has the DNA TGTGCCAGCAGCGATCCGACAGGATACTCTGGGGCCAACGTCCTGACTTTC.